This TCR beta chain was recorded in a study of neurological immune-mediated disorders. Findings and caveats of the study: TCR-beta repertoires seemed private in all groups, with no expanded CDR3 amino acid sequences shared. Multiple sclerosis, the disease with the least TCR clonal expansion, fell below healthy controls, whereas HTLV-1-associated myelopathy showed the most.

At least ten counts were recorded for this clonotype. The antigen remains unidentified. Germline CDR1 is MGHRA and CDR2 is YSYEKL. The CDR3 is 17 amino acids. V lost 4 bases to trimming and J lost 4 bases, with 19 bases between them. The method for making cDNA was 5'RACE, and it used 10-nucleotide random UMIs. Each sequencing run yielded over 160 million TCR-beta sequences from 15-18 subjects. TCRdb fed the 5' RACE reads into MiXCR, producing one record per CDR3 protein. Of 95,000 to 150,000 distinct CDR3 sequences listed, roughly 3.2% are singletons. The chain joins TRBV4-1 to TRBJ2-2; D may be TRBD1 (6 bases). This receptor was taken from a woman aged 25 to 39 with multiple sclerosis. Material for sequencing was PBMCs. The CDR3, as DNA: TGCGCCAGCAGCCGAACAGGGACCCCTGGATTCACCGGGGAGCTGTTTTTT. Translated, it gives CASSRTGTPGFTGELFF.